This TCR beta chain derives from a study of T cell repertoires in cytomegalovirus infection. Whole-study context: HLA-C-restricted CMV epitopes, recently identified, and well-studied HLA-B-restricted ones were used by the study. Indicated by public TCR beta signatures were CMV infection and matching HLA type.

This CDR3 contains 16 residues. Germline CDR1 is MNHEY and CDR2 is SMNVEV (reference sequence). The V and J ends lost 8 bases and 3 bases respectively, with 23 bases between them. Details on this clonotype: Its antigen is unknown.

Each CDR3 protein is one row after TCRdb ran MiXCR on the reads. Of about 900,000 distinct CDR3 sequences in the sample, 25% to 40% are singletons; the top ten hold about an eighth. The study, taken as a whole, reports: Ex vivo, HLA-C-restricted CMV-specific TCR beta clonotypes prevailed over the rest of the response. Public TCR beta family frequency separated CMV-and-HLA carriers, including in an independent cohort.

The sequencing here drew on cultured CD8+ T cells from PBMCs, taken from culture after CMV antigen stimulation. This clonotype originated in a human donor in good health (CMV status not recorded). Some clones in this sample may be carry-over from other donors' samples. This sequence joins TRBV27 and TRBJ2-7; a possible D gene is TRBD1 (6 bases). CDR3 DNA: TGTGCCAGCGCCCCGACCGGGACAATGAATAACTACGAGCAGTACTTC. It yields the protein CASAPTGTMNNYEQYF.